These 18 T cell receptor beta chains originate from one sample sequenced in a study of shared clonotypes between healthy human individuals. CD45RO-negative, CCR7-selected cells formed the naive CD8 fraction, which excluded terminally differentiated effector memory CD45RA+ cells. Repertoires were generated with immunoSEQ multiplex PCR, while TCRdb's copy carries only in-frame clones and drops some. The sample shows some 2 million clones, about 94% of them seen only once. Sequencing was done on a sample of naive CD8+ T cells sorted from blood. Receptors originate from a young man in good health.

This chain uses TRBV7-8 with TRBJ2-7; 7 bases are a match to TRBD1. Germline V CDR1 and CDR2: SGHVS, FQNEAQ. The CDR3 contains 16 residues. The J segment lost 5 bases and the V segment lost 0 bases, leaving 10 bases of the junction unmatched. The CDR3 loop is CASSLAWEQGLDEQYF. CDR3 DNA sequence: TGTGCCAGCAGCTTAGCATGGGAACAGGGGTTGGACGAGCAGTACTTC.

The chain carries TRBV5-4 and TRBJ2-1; D is perhaps TRBD2 (6 bases). This CDR3 is 14 amino acids long. The germline V and J ends were trimmed by 4 bases and 3 bases, with 11 bases remaining between them. CDR1 SGHNT and CDR2 YYREEE come from the germline V gene (reference sequence). CDR3 bases: TGTGCCAGCAGCCGTCCGGGGGACTACAATGAGCAGTTCTTC. Amino acid sequence: CASSRPGDYNEQFF.

The chain has TRBV9 and TRBJ2-3; D is uncertain. In germline, CDR1 is SGDLS, CDR2 YYNGEE. Trimming took 10 bases from V and 6 from J, leaving 21 bases between them. The CDR3 is 14 residues long. The CDR3 bases are TGTGCCGTCACACGTACACGCGACGGGGATACGCAGTATTTT. Amino acid sequence: CAVTRTRDGDTQYF. Variable domain in full (rest from reference TRBV9 and TRBJ2-3): DSGVTQTPKHLITATGQRVTLRCSPRSGDLSVYWYQQSLDQGLQFLIQYYNGEERAKGNILERFSAQQFPDLHSELNLSSLELGDSALYFCAVTRTRDGDTQYFGPGTRLTVL.

This chain links TRBV4-1 with TRBJ2-5; 10 bases align to TRBD1. CDR3 length: 17 amino acids. Germline CDR1 and CDR2: MGHRA and YSYEKL. Trimming removed 1 base from V and 0 bases from J; junction bases left unmatched: 5. In DNA form, the CDR3 reads TGCGCCAGCAGCCAAGTAGGACAGGGGGGGTACCAAGAGACCCAGTACTTC. The encoded protein is CASSQVGQGGYQETQYF.

The J gene is TRBJ2-3, the V gene TRBV27; TRBD2 matches 11 bases. The germline gives CDR1 MNHEY, CDR2 SMNVEV (reference sequence). V dropped 6 bases and J dropped 0; count of bases not matched to a gene: 17. The CDR3 runs 20 residues. CDR3 bases: TGTGCCAGCAGGCAATCCCCCGGGACTAGCGGTGAAACTAGCACAGATACGCAGTATTTT. Protein sequence: CASRQSPGTSGETSTDTQYF.

CDR3 residues: CASSPDGVNEKLFF. The CDR3 DNA reads TGTGCCAGCTCACCGGACGGGGTAAATGAAAAACTGTTTTTT. The rearrangement joins TRBV18 to TRBJ1-4; D not certain. Trimming removed 3 bases from V and 5 bases from J, with 10 bases in between. Germline values: CDR1 KGHSH, CDR2 LQKENI. This CDR3 is built from 14 residues.

The chain employs TRBV29-1 and TRBJ2-5; 7 nucleotides agree with TRBD1. The CDR3 length is 13 residues. V trimming: 2 bases; J trimming: 4 bases; junction bases outside the gene matches: 4. Germline V gene lookup returns CDR1 SQVTM and CDR2 ANQGSEA. CDR3 DNA: TGCAGCGTTGAAACAGGGGAAGTAGAGACCCAGTACTTC. Its protein is CSVETGEVETQYF. The entire variable domain, with the rest obtained from reference TRBV29-1 and TRBJ2-5, is as follows: SAVISQKPSRDICQRGTSLTIQCQVDSQVTMMFWYRQQPGQSLTLIATANQGSEATYESGFVIDKFPISRPNLTFSTLTVSNMSPEDSSIYLCSVETGEVETQYFGPGTRLLVL.

The rearrangement joins TRBV19 to TRBJ2-3, with TRBD2 matching over 10 bases. In germline, CDR1 is LNHDA, CDR2 SQIVND (reference sequence). V shed 6 bases, J shed 4 bases, and the junction held 7 bases outside the gene matches. The CDR3 has 15 amino acids. The chain's CDR3 is CASSRLAGASDTQYF. The DNA for the CDR3 is TGTGCCAGTAGCCGACTAGCGGGTGCCTCAGATACGCAGTATTTT.

The rearrangement uses TRBV14 and TRBJ1-2; TRBD1 might be the D (6 bases). This CDR3 comprises 15 residues. V was pared by 0 bases and J by 3 bases, with 11 bases between. Germline V gene lookup returns CDR1 SGHDN and CDR2 FVKESK. The CDR3 coding sequence is TGTGCCAGCAGCCAAGAATTAGAGGGGGACTATGGCTACACCTTC. The encoded protein is CASSQELEGDYGYTF.

The V call is TRBV5-6, the J call TRBJ1-1; D is possibly TRBD1 (5 bases). Germline lookup yields CDR1 SGHDT and CDR2 YYEEEE. The CDR3 totals 14 residues. Trimming stripped 0 bases from V and 3 bases from J, with 9 bases between. The CDR3 loop is CASSLEGSDTEAFF. The CDR3 nucleotides read TGTGCCAGCAGCTTGGAGGGGTCTGACACTGAAGCTTTCTTT. Together with reference TRBV5-6 and TRBJ1-1, the CDR3 gives the full variable domain: DAGVTQSPTHLIKTRGQQVTLRCSPKSGHDTVSWYQQALGQGPQFIFQYYEEEERQRGNFPDRFSGHQFPNYSSELNVNALLLGDSALYLCASSLEGSDTEAFFGQGTRLTVV.

V and J are TRBV27 and TRBJ1-5; 8 bases are a match to TRBD1. The CDR3 is 14 residues long. Germline loops: CDR1 MNHEY, CDR2 SMNVEV (reference sequence). Losses at the gene ends were 6 bases for V and 5 bases for J; bases not matched to a gene: 6. The CDR3 DNA reads TGTGCCAGCAGCCAACAGGGGGGAGATCAGCCCCAGCATTTT. Encoded protein: CASSQQGGDQPQHF.

The gene calls are TRBV5-6 and TRBJ2-7; D is undetermined. Germline assignment: CDR1 SGHDT and CDR2 YYEEEE. V dropped 3 bases and J dropped 3 bases, with 13 bases sitting between them. This CDR3 region has 14 residues. CDR3 in amino acids: CASSYPSFDYEQYF. DNA of the CDR3: TGTGCCAGCAGCTACCCCTCATTTGACTACGAGCAGTACTTC.

J is TRBJ2-5 and V is TRBV4-3, with 7 bases matching TRBD2. V trimming: 5 bases; J trimming: 2 bases; junction bases outside the gene matches: 11. Germline V gives CDR1 LGHNA, CDR2 YSLEER. The CDR3 sequence is 16 residues long. The chain's CDR3 is CASSERRDYPQETQYF. The DNA for the CDR3 is TGCGCCAGCAGCGAGCGAAGGGACTACCCGCAAGAGACCCAGTACTTC.

In its sample, this clone was seen once. The CDR3 coding sequence is TGCGCCAGCAGCCAAGGTCGATCCGGGAATGAGCAGTACTTC. Protein: CASSQGRSGNEQYF. V usage is TRBV4-1 and J usage is TRBJ2-7; weak D call: TRBD2 (5 bases). V dropped 1 base and J dropped 7 bases, with 14 bases sitting between them. In germline, CDR1 is MGHRA, CDR2 YSYEKL. The CDR3 contains 14 residues.

This chain connects TRBV7-9 to TRBJ1-5; TRBD1 matches at 11 bases. There are 16 residues in the CDR3. With 5 bases clipped from V and 3 bases from J, the junction kept 6 bases outside the gene matches. The germline V gene has CDR1 SEHNR and CDR2 FQNEAQ (reference sequence). DNA for the CDR3: TGTGCCAGCAGCGGACAGGGGGCGAACGTCAATCAGCCCCAGCATTTT. It encodes CASSGQGANVNQPQHF.

The V and J genes are TRBV5-5 and TRBJ1-2; 7 bases agree with TRBD1. V lost 0 bases and J lost 4; bases outside the gene matches: 6. The CDR3 length is 15 residues. Per the germline V gene, CDR1 is SGHKS and CDR2 is YYEKEE (reference sequence). The CDR3 sequence is CASSLGQGEPYGYTF. Here the CDR3 DNA reads TGTGCCAGCAGCTTGGGGCAGGGGGAGCCCTATGGCTACACCTTC.

This rearrangement joins TRBV6-1 to TRBJ1-4; 8 nucleotides match TRBD1. With V trimmed by 2 bases and J by 0 bases, 2 bases remained unmatched. This CDR3 has 16 residues. CDR1 is MNHNS and CDR2 is SASEGT in the germline V gene. The CDR3 spells CASSETQGATNEKLFF. CDR3 DNA sequence: TGTGCCAGCAGTGAAACACAGGGGGCAACTAATGAAAAACTGTTTTTT.

The chain carries TRBV10-1 and TRBJ2-2; no clear D. Per germline, CDR1 WNHNN and CDR2 SYGVQD (reference sequence). V shed 3 bases and J shed 1 base, with 6 bases lying between them. The CDR3 is 14 amino acids. The CDR3, as DNA: TGCGCCAGCAGTGACCTAAAGAACACCGGGGAGCTGTTTTTT. This codes for CASSDLKNTGELFF.